The entry that follows covers one T cell receptor (beta chain) sequence. Its antigen is not yet known. Nothing much larger sits one base from this clone, and base qualities are not available. This sample is part of a study of cytomegalovirus exposure and HLA in healthy donors (dated by TCRdb to the late 2010s). Study-wide context: An earlier analysis of roughly 500 of the donors reported 276 Gb of sequence data and roughly 120 million unique TCR beta sequences obtained from about 180 million T cells. The study profiled the T cell repertoires of 550 to 700 subjects by immunosequencing and related them to cytomegalovirus serostatus. Among the roughly 390 genotyped donors, around 79% belonged to the genetic ancestry cluster associated with self-reported Caucasian donors. Both class I and class II loci were covered by HLA typing, at four-digit resolution. Donor age, sex, ethnicity and CMV serostatus were collected together with the repertoire data. Typing coverage differed by locus: A, B, C, DRB1 and DQB1 were typed in about 629-630 donors, DQA1 in roughly 510, DPA1 in around 610, and DPB1 in around 440. In a later genetic analysis, genome-wide SNP genotypes for about 65% of the 666 donors were used, and that subset was treated as a discovery cohort. Roughly five DR-DQ haplotypes were handled as single units for association and clustering, since linkage in the cohort was strong. All discovery cohort repertoires had been generated on a single sequencing platform. A later analysis re-examined previously published TCR beta repertoires from hundreds of donors and added high-resolution HLA genotyping to investigate patterns of TCR occurrence. The study aimed to test whether cataloging public T cell receptors could reveal signatures of past pathogen exposure. Rather than drawing on any new phenotypic data, the later analysis identified candidate immune exposures from TCR beta sequences and the way those sequences occurred across donors. Approximately 330 gigabases of sequencing data and 91 million or so unique TCR sequences made up an early release that covered some 640 HLA-typed donors. An earlier analysis of several hundred of the donors used high-throughput TCR beta sequencing to judge whether each TCR beta V gene segment behaved as functional or pseudogenic. Among almost 400 genotyped donors of the cohort, an average of approximately 250,000 unique TCR beta nucleotide sequences were sequenced per donor, about a sixth of them non-productive. A separate validation cohort of roughly 130 different subjects was used in addition to the 666-subject first cohort. High-throughput TCR immunosequencing, statistical association of individual TCRs with disease status, and machine learning were combined to predict cytomegalovirus infection status. The research as a whole found: At a false discovery rate of 0.05, a later analysis linked around 15,000 TCR beta sequences to specific HLA alleles. Because counts were too low, about 15 rarely observed V segments, including chromosome 9 orphons, were left out of the earlier analysis of 587 of the donors. The 87-base-pair reads could not distinguish some IMGT-functional V segments, including TRBV6-2 and TRBV6-3, so those segments were excluded. When HLA alleles, especially DR and DQ, strongly co-occurred, attributing TCR associations to individual alleles was difficult. The only immune exposure information available for the cohort was CMV serostatus. Cytomegalovirus status was reported to be diagnosed by the classifier with high specificity and sensitivity in both the original and validation cohorts. In a later analysis, HLA-associated TCR beta chains were found to be more clonally expanded and to have lower generation probabilities than equally common non-associated chains. A cluster of highly shared sequence variants was judged likely to represent a technical artifact of the sequencing pipeline. In the study, some 180 TCR beta chains were listed as associated with cytomegalovirus. In vitro tests confirmed that a few of the cytomegalovirus-associated TCR beta chains recognize cytomegalovirus antigens. In an earlier analysis of 587 of the donors, most TCR beta V segments appeared in productive rearrangements about 90% or about 30% of the time, broadly matching IMGT annotations. Because HLA typing was unavailable for some donors at each locus, only the typed subset was used in association tests. In a later analysis, the rate of TCR association differed among HLA loci, with DRB1 alleles having the most associated TCRs and HLA-C alleles having the fewest. In a later analysis, most CMV-associated TCR beta chains were found to appear HLA-restricted, with HLA associations seemingly driven largely by CMV exposure. Compared with the roughly 600-donor mean, donors in an Asian-associated ancestry cluster had fewer N-insertions in productive TCRs, according to a later genetic analysis. An association between a missense DCLRE1C variant and V-gene and J-gene trimming of TCR beta chains was found in a later genetic analysis and replicated in an independent cohort. Linkage disequilibrium might explain the correlated functional status among segregating V segments, but an unknown experimental factor could not be ruled out. The presence/absence analyses assumed that sequencing depth was roughly uniform across donors, and that assumption may not be true. The cohort was sequenced for TCR beta chains only, and without alpha or paired-chain data the features that could be detected were limited. It was suggested by the authors that the approach could potentially be generalized to other disease states and immunological phenotypes. A further reported finding was that TCR beta sequences accurately predicted the HLA-A and HLA-B alleles for most subjects in the first cohort. A later analysis reported that several top co-occurrence clusters appeared linked to parvovirus B19, influenza, CMV and Epstein-Barr virus. Most TCR sequences were seen in very few donors, while some public TCRs were found in many individuals.

The method behind the library was the immunoSEQ multiplex PCR assay. A mixture of 60 forward primers for TCR Vbeta segments and 13 reverse primers for TCR Jbeta segments was used in the multiplex PCR. The CDR3 region of rearranged TCR beta genes was amplified from genomic DNA by a multiplex PCR assay. Amplified TCR beta libraries were sequenced as 87-base-pair reads on the Illumina HiSeq System. In the paper's pipeline: In a later analysis, tens of millions of unique TCR beta chains were counted across the 500 to 850 repertoires, and roughly 9.9 million of these chains were shared by at least two donors. Raw reads were error-corrected and collapsed into unique sequences by a nearest-neighbor algorithm in which closely related sequences were merged to remove PCR and sequencing errors. CDR3 sequences were aligned to IMGT reference sequences to assign V, D and J gene segments. Each retained sequence needed at least a six-nucleotide match to both a V gene segment and a J gene segment. Rearrangements were classified as productive when the CDR3 lacked stop codons and remained in frame with V and J, and all other rearrangements were classified as non-productive. Following IMGT convention, CDR3 was defined as the stretch from the second conserved V-encoded cysteine to the conserved J-encoded phenylalanine. Sequences without an unambiguous match to a single V gene segment were excluded from the earlier analysis of several hundred of the donors. In an earlier analysis of 587 of the donors, V segments were called functional above 56.7% productive rearrangements and were called segregating when the between-donor standard deviation exceeded 5%. A statistical classification framework was built for diagnosing cytomegalovirus status from the catalog of TCR beta chain sequences. In a later analysis, V and J genes were assigned by comparing TCR nucleotide sequences against IMGT/GENE-DB human TR gene sequences. A later analysis assigned CDR3 sequences and most-parsimonious VDJ recombination scenarios with the TCRdist pipeline. In a later analysis, every TCR beta chain was defined by the combination of its CDR3 amino acid sequence and its V-gene family, and reads without a unique V-gene family were dropped. A later analysis removed 450 to 600 highly shared, low-generation-probability nucleotide sequences to deal with suspected cross-contamination and a sequencing artifact. In a later analysis, a clonal expansion index was calculated for each public chain from normalized within-repertoire ranks of inferred template counts. In a later analysis, generation probabilities were computed with a VDJ recombination model fitted to out-of-frame rearrangements, and the resulting probabilities were checked against IGoR. In a later analysis, TCR-TCR, TCR-HLA and TCR-CMV co-occurrence was scored with hypergeometric tests, and a repertoire-size bias correction was applied to TCR pairs. False discovery rates were estimated in a later analysis by permuting HLA or CMV assignments 20 times. In a later analysis, co-occurring TCRs were grouped using DBSCAN, and TCRdist sequence similarity was added for clustering within HLA-allele-positive subsets. Co-occurrence clustering excluded repertoires with fewer than 30,000 or more than 120,000 public chains, plus five with anomalous nucleotide sharing. The table was pulled from immuneACCESS by TCRdb, which kept in-frame rearrangements only. Such tables lose some clones; where checked, under half of the loss comes from unresolved V genes, and the rest has no known cause. That table supplies the V and J calls and clone size; D and trimming were determined from the DNA. The sample data list around 140,000 clones, and over 75% of these were observed just once. Of the sample, around 2.4% is held by the ten largest clones.

Reading from cysteine to phenylalanine, the CDR3 counts 11 amino acids. Only the CDR3 DNA is retained, 33 bases long and in frame from the first base. Trimming costs V 5 bases and J 3 bases, and their ends lie 5 bases apart. In the germline V gene, CDR1 corresponds to SGHDN and CDR2 to FVKESK. The cohort was made up of 500 to 850 healthy bone marrow donors. Cohort members were all nominally healthy when sampled, although unrecorded immune exposures were likely present. The donor tested CMV seronegative, placing the donor among the 350 to 400 seronegative members of the cohort. Every donor gave a peripheral blood sample, and the peripheral blood mononuclear cells from that sample were used for TCR beta sequencing. Genomic DNA extraction from the blood cell samples was performed with the Qiagen DNeasy Blood Extraction Kit.

The rearranged segments are TRBV14 and TRBJ2-7; a weak D assignment points to TRBD2 (5 bases agree). Sequencing was performed on PBMCs. The origin of this receptor is a male donor in good health and CMV-seronegative. The nucleotides are TGTGCCAGCAGCGACTACTACGAGCAGTACTTC. Translated, this gives CASSDYYEQYF.